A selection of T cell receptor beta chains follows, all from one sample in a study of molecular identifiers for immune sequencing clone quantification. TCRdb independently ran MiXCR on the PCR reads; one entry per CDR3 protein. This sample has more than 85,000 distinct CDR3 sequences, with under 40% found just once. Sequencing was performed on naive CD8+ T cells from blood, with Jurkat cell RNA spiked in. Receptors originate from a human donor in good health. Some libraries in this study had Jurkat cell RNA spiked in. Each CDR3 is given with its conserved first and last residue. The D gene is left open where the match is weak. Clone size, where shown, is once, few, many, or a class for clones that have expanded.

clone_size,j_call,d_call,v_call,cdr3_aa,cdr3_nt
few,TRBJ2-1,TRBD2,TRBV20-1,CSAQTSGRPSSYNEQFF,TGCAGTGCTCAGACTAGCGGGAGGCCGAGCTCCTACAATGAGCAGTTCTTC
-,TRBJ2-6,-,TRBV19,CASSIRPLVVSGANVLTF,TGTGCCAGTAGTATCCGACCTTTGGTCGTCTCTGGGGCCAACGTCCTGACTTTC
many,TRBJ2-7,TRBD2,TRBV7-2,CASRSLAGEPGEQYF,TGTGCCAGCAGATCCCTAGCGGGAGAGCCAGGCGAGCAGTACTTC
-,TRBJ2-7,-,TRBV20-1,CSATAPSRGEQYF,TGCAGTGCGACCGCTCCATCACGTGGCGAGCAGTACTTC
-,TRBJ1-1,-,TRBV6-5,CASRYAGYFEAFF,TGTGCCAGCAGATACGCCGGATATTTTGAAGCATTCTTT
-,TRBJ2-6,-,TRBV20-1,CRAREGGSSGANVLTF,TGCAGAGCTAGAGAGGGGGGAAGCTCTGGGGCCAACGTCCTGACTTTC
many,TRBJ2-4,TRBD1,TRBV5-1,CASSRDSPWGAKNIQYF,TGCGCCAGCAGCCGGGACAGCCCTTGGGGAGCCAAAAACATTCAGTACTTC
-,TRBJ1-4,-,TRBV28,CASSLPPTGIGANEELFF,TGTGCCAGCAGTTTACCCCCTACAGGGATCGGGGCTAATGAAGAACTGTTTTTT
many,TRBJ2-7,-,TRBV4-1,CASSHSGAEQYF,TGCGCCAGCAGCCATTCGGGTGCCGAGCAGTACTTC
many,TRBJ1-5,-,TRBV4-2,CASSQVDQPQHF,TGTGCCAGCAGCCAAGTGGATCAGCCCCAGCATTTT
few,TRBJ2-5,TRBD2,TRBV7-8,CASSSTSLKYF,TGTGCCAGCAGCTCGACTAGCCTAAAGTACTTC